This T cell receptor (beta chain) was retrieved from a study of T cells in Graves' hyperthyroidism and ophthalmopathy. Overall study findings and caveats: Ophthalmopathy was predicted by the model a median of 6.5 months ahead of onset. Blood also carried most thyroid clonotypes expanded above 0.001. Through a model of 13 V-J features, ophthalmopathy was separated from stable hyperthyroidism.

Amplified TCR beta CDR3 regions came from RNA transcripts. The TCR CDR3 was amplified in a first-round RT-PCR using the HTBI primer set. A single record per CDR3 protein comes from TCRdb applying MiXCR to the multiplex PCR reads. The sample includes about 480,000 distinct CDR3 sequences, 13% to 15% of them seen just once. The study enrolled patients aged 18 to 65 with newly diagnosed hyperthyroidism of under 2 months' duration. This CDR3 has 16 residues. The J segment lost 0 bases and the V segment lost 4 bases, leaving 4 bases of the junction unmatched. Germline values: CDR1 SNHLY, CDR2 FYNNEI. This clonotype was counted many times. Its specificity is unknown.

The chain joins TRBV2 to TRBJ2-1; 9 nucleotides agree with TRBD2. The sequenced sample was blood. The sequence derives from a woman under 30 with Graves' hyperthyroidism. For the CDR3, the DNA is TGTGCCAGCAGTGCCGAGCGGGAGGTCTCCTACAATGAGCAGTTCTTC. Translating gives CASSAEREVSYNEQFF. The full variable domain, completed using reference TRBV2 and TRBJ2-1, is EPEVTQTPSHQVTQMGQEVILRCVPISNHLYFYWYRQILGQKVEFLVSFYNNEISEKSEIFDDQFSVERPDGSNFTLKIRSTKLEDSAMYFCASSAEREVSYNEQFFGPGTRLTVL.